The clone carrying this T cell receptor beta chain was detected only once. Sequenced by immunoSEQ multiplex PCR; TCRdb stores in-frame clones only, minus some. The sample yields 100,000 or so clones, approximately 85% seen once. The sample originates from a study of blood T cell repertoires in COVID-19. CDR3 length equals 16 residues. Germline lookup yields CDR1 KGHSH and CDR2 LQKENI. Trimming took off 3 bases at V and 4 bases at J, with 16 bases between the two ends. This sequence was found in a woman in her sixties with acute or convalescent COVID-19. The J gene is TRBJ1-3, the V gene TRBV18; D unclear. Sequenced: peripheral blood. CDR3: CASSPEWSMRGNTIYF. In nucleotides, the CDR3 is TGTGCCAGCTCACCGGAGTGGTCTATGAGGGGAAACACCATATATTTT.